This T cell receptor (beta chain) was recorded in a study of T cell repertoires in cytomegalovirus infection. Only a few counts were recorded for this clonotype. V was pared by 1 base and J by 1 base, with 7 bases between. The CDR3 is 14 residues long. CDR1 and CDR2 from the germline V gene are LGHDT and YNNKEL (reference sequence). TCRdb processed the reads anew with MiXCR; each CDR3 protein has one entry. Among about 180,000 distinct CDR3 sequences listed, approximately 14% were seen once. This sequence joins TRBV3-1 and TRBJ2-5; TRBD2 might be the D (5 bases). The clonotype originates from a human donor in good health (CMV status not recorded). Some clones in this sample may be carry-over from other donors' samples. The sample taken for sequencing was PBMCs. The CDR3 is CASSQVGSQETQYF. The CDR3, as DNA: TGTGCCAGCAGCCAAGTTGGGAGCCAAGAGACCCAGTACTTC.